The present entry profiles one T cell receptor (beta chain) with its context. Its antigen remains unknown. The read falls 3 residues short of the CDR3 end, and the missing part is taken from the germline J gene. The germline gives CDR1 SNHLY, CDR2 FYNNEI. The CDR3 sequence is 15 residues long. V lost 1 base to trimming and J lost 5 bases, with 11 bases between them. The data were produced by immunoSEQ multiplex PCR, yet TCRdb's version contains in-frame clones alone and is incomplete. The sample table sets out roughly 22,000 clones. This sample was included in a study of T cells in women clearing cervical HPV infection. The wider study: Controls gave blood once infection was undetectable; cases at lesion identification.

Overall study results and limits: TRBV6-7 abundance was lower in cases than controls (around 0.1% versus 0.15%).

Sample: blood buffy coat. V gene TRBV2 combines with J gene TRBJ2-2; weak D call: TRBD1 (5 bases). The TCR sequence derives from a woman between 18 and 70 years old with a cervical HPV16 infection that either progressed to CIN3+ or cleared (not recorded which). This chain's CDR3 is CASSEGGYDTGELFF. The sequenced CDR3 bases are TGTGCCAGCAGTGAAGGGGGCTATGATACCGGGGAG.